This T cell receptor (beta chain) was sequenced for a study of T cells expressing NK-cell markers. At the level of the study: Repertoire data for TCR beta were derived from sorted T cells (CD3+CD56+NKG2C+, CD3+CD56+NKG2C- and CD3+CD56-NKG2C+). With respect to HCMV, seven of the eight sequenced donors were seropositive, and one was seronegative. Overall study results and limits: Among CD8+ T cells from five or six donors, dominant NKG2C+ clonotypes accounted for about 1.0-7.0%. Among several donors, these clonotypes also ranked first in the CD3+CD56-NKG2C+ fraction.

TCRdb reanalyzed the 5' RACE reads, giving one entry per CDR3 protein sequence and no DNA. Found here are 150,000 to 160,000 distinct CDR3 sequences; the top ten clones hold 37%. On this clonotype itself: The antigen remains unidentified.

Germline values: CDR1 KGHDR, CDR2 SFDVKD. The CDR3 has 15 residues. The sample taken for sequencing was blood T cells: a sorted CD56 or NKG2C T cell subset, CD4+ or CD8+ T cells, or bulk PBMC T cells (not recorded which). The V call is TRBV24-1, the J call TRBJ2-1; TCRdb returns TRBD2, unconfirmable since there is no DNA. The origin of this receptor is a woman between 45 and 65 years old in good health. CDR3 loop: CATRSRGSSYNEQFF.